These 14 T cell receptor beta chains were all obtained from the same sample, sequenced in a study of T cell responses to AZD1222 COVID-19 vaccine. This table comes from immunoSEQ multiplex PCR, and its TCRdb copy is limited to in-frame clones, with some not included. The sample includes tens of thousands of clones, about 85% of them seen just once. The sample consisted of peripheral blood, taken on day 0 of AZD1222 vaccination. These receptors originate from an adult in good health.

This chain uses TRBV5-1 with TRBJ1-3, with a weak D call TRBD1 (5 bases). Germline V gene data show CDR1 as SGHRS and CDR2 as YFSETQ. The CDR3 totals 17 residues. V was cut by 4 bases and J by 0 bases, with 17 bases left in between. The CDR3 protein is CASSQTGLTFSGNTIYF. The CDR3 nucleotides are TGCGCCAGCAGCCAAACGGGACTAACCTTCTCTGGAAACACCATATATTTT.

This CDR3 reads CASKDGDFQPQHF. CDR3 nucleotide sequence: TGTGCCAGTAAAGATGGGGATTTTCAGCCCCAGCATTTT. The chain has TRBV19 and TRBJ1-5; unclear D gene. The V end was cut by 7 bases, the J end by 6 bases, with 13 bases between. The CDR3 covers 13 residues. CDR1 and CDR2 from the germline V gene are LNHDA and SQIVND (reference sequence).

The CDR3 is CASSTSNAPWNTDTQYF. The CDR3 DNA reads as TGTGCCAGCAGCACCTCGAACGCGCCATGGAACACAGATACGCAGTATTTT. The gene calls are TRBV27 and TRBJ2-3; D remains unclear. V was trimmed by 6 bases and J by 2 bases, leaving 21 bases between them. Looked up from germline, CDR1 is MNHEY and CDR2 is SMNVEV (reference sequence). CDR3 length: 17 residues.

The rearrangement links TRBV14 to TRBJ1-2; the D gene is possibly TRBD1 (6 bases). CDR1 SGHDN and CDR2 FVKESK come from the germline V gene. There are 16 residues in the CDR3. V was pared by 1 base and J by 4 bases, with 16 bases between. CDR3 in amino acids: CASSQVGGGLGYGYTF. The CDR3 bases are TGTGCCAGCAGCCAAGTCGGAGGGGGATTAGGCTATGGCTACACCTTC. The full variable domain, its missing parts supplied by reference TRBV14 and TRBJ1-2, is EAGVTQFPSHSVIEKGQTVTLRCDPISGHDNLYWYRRVMGKEIKFLLHFVKESKQDESGMPNNRFLAERTGGTYSTLKVQPAELEDSGVYFCASSQVGGGLGYGYTFGSGTRLTVV.

V gene TRBV6-5 combines with J gene TRBJ2-5, with a weak D call TRBD2 (6 bases). Germline CDR1 MNHEY, CDR2 SVGAGI. The CDR3 is 15 amino acids. The ends were cut back, 6 bases at V and 1 base at J, with 15 bases in the middle. The CDR3 spells CASSYTGTVQETQYF. CDR3 DNA sequence: TGTGCCAGCAGCTATACCGGGACTGTCCAAGAGACCCAGTACTTC.

The chain carries TRBV7-2 and TRBJ1-1; possibly TRBD1 for D (6 bases). The V gene's germline CDR1 is SGHTA and CDR2 FQGNSA. The CDR3 consists of 13 residues. Deletions cut 5 bases from V and 4 bases from J, with 11 bases between. CDR3 in DNA: TGTGCCAGCAGCCAGGGGCGATTCACTGAAGCTTTCTTT. Translation gives CASSQGRFTEAFF.

The gene calls are TRBV29-1 and TRBJ2-1, with D perhaps TRBD2 (6 bases). V was clipped by 5 bases and J by 0 bases, with 14 bases between them. This CDR3 region has 15 residues. Germline V lookup: CDR1 SQVTM, CDR2 ANQGSEA. CDR3 DNA: TGCAGCGTTAACGACCGGGACTCCTCCTACAATGAGCAGTTCTTC. It encodes CSVNDRDSSYNEQFF.

There are a few counts of this clone. The chain employs TRBV5-1 and TRBJ2-1; D call uncertain. Trimming pared 1 base from V and 3 bases from J, leaving 8 bases between. Germline V gene data show CDR1 as SGHRS and CDR2 as YFSETQ. CDR3 length: 14 amino acids. The DNA for the CDR3 is TGCGCCAGCAGCTTGTCCACTAACTACAATGAGCAGTTCTTC. It translates to CASSLSTNYNEQFF.

The CDR3 protein is CASSHRNEQYF. In nucleotides, the CDR3 is TGTGCCAGCAGCCACCGTAACGAGCAGTACTTC. The gene calls are TRBV3-1 (or the pseudogene TRBV3-2) and TRBJ2-7, with D unclear. Germline-derived CDR1 and CDR2 are LGHDT and YNNKEL (reference sequence). The CDR3 extends over 11 amino acids. V lost 3 bases and J lost 5, with 5 bases in between.

The chain recombines TRBV12-3 or TRBV12-4 with TRBJ2-7; D may be TRBD2 (6 bases). This CDR3 has 13 amino acids. Deletions cut 5 bases from V and 3 bases from J, with 11 bases between. The CDR3 is CASSVGLFYEQYF. The DNA of the CDR3 is TGTGCCAGCAGTGTGGGACTGTTCTACGAGCAGTACTTC.

Here the CDR3 reads CASSFGASEPLQFF. In DNA, the CDR3 is TGTGCCAGCAGCTTTGGGGCTAGCGAGCCTTTGCAGTTCTTC. The rearrangement links TRBV7-3 to TRBJ2-1, with D possibly being TRBD2 (6 bases). CDR3 length equals 14 residues. Trimming cost V 3 bases and J 12 bases, with 18 bases left between them. The V gene's germline CDR1 is SGHTA and CDR2 FQGTGA.

V and J are TRBV11-2 and TRBJ2-1, with D unresolved. The V gene lost 8 bases and the J gene lost 0 bases, with 14 bases spanning the gap. Germline V gives CDR1 SGHAT, CDR2 FQNNGV. This CDR3 has 15 amino acids. DNA of the CDR3: TGTGCCAGCCTCCGGATCGAGGCCTCCTACAATGAGCAGTTCTTC. Amino acids: CASLRIEASYNEQFF.

The chain links TRBV10-1 to TRBJ1-5; D remains unclear. This CDR3 has 12 residues. In germline, CDR1 is WNHNN, CDR2 SYGVQD (reference sequence). Trimming left V 3 bases short and J 7 bases short, with 7 bases between. The CDR3 here is CASSERGQPQHF. The DNA for the CDR3 is TGCGCCAGCAGTGAACGAGGGCAGCCCCAGCATTTT.

The chain combines TRBV10-3 with TRBJ1-5; a possible D gene is TRBD1 (6 bases). The V and J ends lost 5 bases and 5 bases respectively, with 10 bases between them. CDR3 length: 13 amino acids. Germline V gene lookup returns CDR1 ENHRY and CDR2 SYGVKD. The DNA of the CDR3 is TGTGCCATCAGTTCAGGGGAGCATCAGCCCCAGCATTTT. As protein: CAISSGEHQPQHF.